One and the same sample provided the 19 T cell receptor beta chains below, sequenced in a study of T cell repertoires in cytomegalovirus infection. TCRdb reanalysed the reads using MiXCR and keeps one entry per CDR3 protein. Of about 490,000 distinct CDR3 sequences listed, 16% are singletons. Material: CD8+ T cells from PBMCs. The receptors come from a human donor in good health (CMV status not recorded). Some clones in this sample may be carry-over from other donors' samples.

As for this clonotype: This clone may be a read error of a much larger clone one base away. The CDR3 loop is CASSETQEHYVYTF. The CDR3 bases are TGTGCCAGCAGTGAAACACAGGAGCACTATGTCTACACCTTC. The V call is TRBV2, the J call TRBJ1-2, with D perhaps matching TRBD1 (5 bases). Germline CDR1 is SNHLY and CDR2 is FYNNEI. This CDR3 contains 14 residues.

The chain has TRBV2 and TRBJ2-2; D ambiguous. The V end was cut by 3 bases, the J end by 8 bases, with 7 bases between. This CDR3 has 12 amino acids. The germline V gene has CDR1 SNHLY and CDR2 FYNNEI. CDR3 amino acids: CASSDGGGELFF. The CDR3 DNA reads TGTGCCAGCAGTGACGGTGGGGGGGAGCTGTTTTTT.

This chain uses TRBV20-1 with TRBJ1-1; a possible D gene is TRBD1 (6 bases). V lost 0 bases to trimming and J lost 6 bases, with 14 bases between them. The CDR3 contains 14 residues. Germline V gene lookup returns CDR1 DFQATT and CDR2 SNEGSKA (reference sequence). The CDR3 spells CSARDQQGFAEAFF. The CDR3 DNA follows: TGCAGTGCTAGAGACCAACAGGGCTTTGCTGAAGCTTTCTTT.

Many counts were recorded for this clonotype. The chain recombines TRBV27 with TRBJ2-2, with 12 bases lining up with TRBD2. Germline assignment: CDR1 MNHEY and CDR2 SMNVEV (reference sequence). The CDR3 has 17 amino acids. V lost 2 bases to trimming and J lost 6 bases; unmatched junction nucleotides: 7. The CDR3 loop reads CASSLSSSGGAAGELFF. In DNA, the CDR3 is TGTGCCAGCAGTTTAAGCTCTAGCGGGGGGGCCGCCGGGGAGCTGTTTTTT.

This sequence joins TRBV7-3 and TRBJ1-3; unclear D gene. The CDR3 is made up of 16 amino acids. The V end lost 3 bases, the J end lost 0 bases, and 12 bases lay between the germline ends. The germline CDR1 and CDR2 sequences are SGHTA and FQGTGA. The CDR3 here is CASSLIYGSSGNTIYF. The CDR3 DNA reads as TGTGCCAGCAGCTTGATTTACGGGAGCTCTGGAAACACCATATATTTT.

A few counts support this clonotype. This rearrangement joins TRBV5-6 to TRBJ2-7; unclear D gene. V lost 5 bases to trimming and J lost 6 bases, with 12 bases between them. Germline V gives CDR1 SGHDT, CDR2 YYEEEE. The CDR3 is 12 amino acids. The CDR3 DNA sequence: TGTGCCAGCAGTTACACGGCGAGCGAGCAGTACTTC. Translating it yields CASSYTASEQYF.

The V gene is TRBV27, the J gene TRBJ1-5, with D possibly being TRBD1 (5 bases). Between the trimmed V and J ends, which lost 0 bases and 6 bases, there was a span of 9 bases. This CDR3 has 14 residues. The germline V gene has CDR1 MNHEY and CDR2 SMNVEV (reference sequence). The CDR3 sequence is CASSLSGTGQPQHF. Written as DNA, the CDR3 is TGTGCCAGCAGTTTATCGGGGACGGGTCAGCCCCAGCATTTT.

This clonotype came up many times. This chain uses TRBV4-1 with TRBJ1-1; possible D gene TRBD1, 6 bases. This CDR3 has 18 amino acids. From germline, CDR1 is MGHRA and CDR2 YSYEKL. V dropped 1 base and J dropped 0 bases, with 18 bases sitting between them. The DNA for the CDR3 is TGCGCCAGCAGCCAAGCAACTATACGTGGACAGATGAACACTGAAGCTTTCTTT. As protein: CASSQATIRGQMNTEAFF.

This clonotype was counted many times. The chain recombines TRBV19 with TRBJ2-7; 7 nucleotides agree with TRBD2. Germline values: CDR1 LNHDA, CDR2 SQIVND (reference sequence). Trimming took 5 bases from V and 7 from J; bases not matched to a gene: 11. The CDR3 runs 14 residues. CDR3 DNA: TGTGCCAGTAGTTTCGGGGGGAGATCCCCGGAGCAGTACTTC. This encodes CASSFGGRSPEQYF.

This clonotype occurred many times. The chain combines TRBV6-1 with TRBJ2-2; the match to TRBD1 covers 7 bases. The CDR3 has 15 residues. Germline CDR1 MNHNS, CDR2 SASEGT. Losses at the gene ends were 4 bases for V and 1 base for J; bases not matched to a gene: 3. CDR3 sequence: CASSVYRGNTGELFF. In DNA, the CDR3 is TGTGCCAGCAGTGTTTACAGGGGGAACACCGGGGAGCTGTTTTTT.

The chain is built from TRBV11-1 and TRBJ2-3; no clear D gene. The CDR3 is made up of 15 amino acids. CDR1 and CDR2 (germline): SGHAT, FQDESV (reference sequence). Between the trimmed V and J ends, which lost 1 base and 2 bases, there was a span of 10 bases. This CDR3 is CASSLVRAPTDTQYF. The CDR3 nucleotides read TGTGCCAGCAGCTTAGTAAGGGCACCCACAGATACGCAGTATTTT.

This clonotype was seen at least ten times. The rearrangement links TRBV11-2 to TRBJ2-7; TRBD1 might be the D (5 bases). From germline, CDR1 is SGHAT and CDR2 FQNNGV. V lost 2 bases and J 4 bases, leaving 12 bases between the germline ends. This CDR3 has 14 amino acids. As DNA, the CDR3 is TGTGCCAGCAGCTTATGGGGCGGCCTATACGAGCAGTACTTC. Residues: CASSLWGGLYEQYF. The full variable domain, completed using reference TRBV11-2 and TRBJ2-7, is EAGVAQSPRYKIIEKRQSVAFWCNPISGHATLYWYQQILGQGPKLLIQFQNNGVVDDSQLPKDRFSAERLKGVDSTLKIQPAKLEDSAVYLCASSLWGGLYEQYFGPGTRLTVT.

This clonotype was observed many times. V usage is TRBV7-9 and J usage is TRBJ2-7; the D call may be TRBD1 or TRBD2 (6 bases each). CDR3 size: 13 residues. The V gene's germline CDR1 is SEHNR and CDR2 FQNEAQ (reference sequence). V dropped 5 bases and J dropped 6 bases, with 14 bases sitting between them. CDR3 bases: TGTGCCAGCAGCCAAGACAGGAGGGGCGAGCAGTACTTC. Its protein is CASSQDRRGEQYF.

The chain employs TRBV5-5 and TRBJ1-3, with D possibly TRBD1 on 6 matching bases. Per germline, CDR1 SGHKS and CDR2 YYEKEE (reference sequence). V was pared by 3 bases and J by 0 bases, with 10 bases between. The CDR3 has 15 amino acids. The CDR3 coding sequence is TGTGCCAGCAGCTCGGGGGGCATCTCTGGAAACACCATATATTTT. As protein: CASSSGGISGNTIYF. The variable domain in full, with the rest retrieved from reference TRBV5-5 and TRBJ1-3, is DAGVTQSPTHLIKTRGQQVTLRCSPISGHKSVSWYQQVLGQGPQFIFQYYEKEERGRGNFPDRFSARQFPNYSSELNVNALLLGDSALYLCASSSGGISGNTIYFGEGSWLTVV.

In regard to this clonotype: A much larger clone differs by one base, so this may be a read error. The CDR3 end shows no conserved phenylalanine or tryptophan, and so a read error is likely. This chain connects TRBV12-3 or TRBV12-4 to TRBJ2-1, with 7 bases that match TRBD2. V gave up 9 bases and J gave up 1 base; unmatched junction bases: 15. The CDR3 contains 17 residues. The CDR3 DNA follows: TGTGCCAGTACCATTAAGGGAGGGTTACGGTCCTACAATGAGCAGTTCTTA. Translated, it gives CASTIKGGLRSYNEQFL.

This clonotype was counted ten times or more. The chain is built from TRBV23-1 and TRBJ1-1; possible D gene TRBD1, 5 bases. TRBV23-1 is recorded as an ORF, its role being uncertain. The CDR3 contains 14 residues. Trimming took 6 bases from V and 3 from J, leaving 14 bases between them. CDR3 bases: TGCGCCAGCAGAGAGGACAAAGTCTACACTGAAGCTTTCTTT. This encodes CASREDKVYTEAFF.

The chain recombines TRBV18 with TRBJ2-5; 10 nucleotides agree with TRBD2. The ends lost 6 bases at V and 4 bases at J; junction bases unmatched: 11. The CDR3 is 16 residues long. The V gene's germline CDR1 is KGHSH and CDR2 LQKENI. CDR3 loop: CASSNGLAEVGETQYF. The CDR3 nucleotides are TGTGCCAGCTCTAACGGACTAGCGGAGGTAGGAGAGACCCAGTACTTC. The whole variable domain, filled in from reference TRBV18 and TRBJ2-5, reads NAGVMQNPRHLVRRRGQEARLRCSPMKGHSHVYWYRQLPEEGLKFMVYLQKENIIDESGMPKERFSAEFPKEGPSILRIQQVVRGDSAAYFCASSNGLAEVGETQYFGPGTRLLVL.

V gene TRBV29-1 combines with J gene TRBJ2-4; perhaps TRBD1 as D (5 bases). This CDR3 comprises 16 residues. V was shortened by 0 bases and J by 12 bases, with 24 bases between the two germline ends. Germline loops: CDR1 SQVTM, CDR2 ANQGSEA. CDR3 region: CSVEDLRPPSVRAQYF. The CDR3 DNA follows: TGCAGCGTTGAAGACCTAAGACCCCCGTCTGTCAGGGCTCAGTACTTC. Full variable domain (remainder filled in from reference TRBV29-1 and TRBJ2-4): SAVISQKPSRDICQRGTSLTIQCQVDSQVTMMFWYRQQPGQSLTLIATANQGSEATYESGFVIDKFPISRPNLTFSTLTVSNMSPEDSSIYLCSVEDLRPPSVRAQYFGAGTRLSVL.

This clonotype appeared a few times. This chain joins TRBV24-1 and TRBJ2-3; 10 bases are shared with TRBD1. The CDR3 has 16 residues. V shed 3 bases and J 6 bases; nucleotides not matched to a gene: 8. Looked up from germline, CDR1 is KGHDR and CDR2 is SFDVKD. CDR3 residues: CATSDLRDRGIDTQYF. CDR3 DNA sequence: TGTGCCACCAGTGATCTCCGGGACAGGGGAATTGATACGCAGTATTTT.